This entry describes one T cell receptor beta chain. The germline V gene has CDR1 LNHNV and CDR2 YYDKDF (reference sequence). CDR3 length equals 14 residues. V lost 1 base, J lost 8 bases, and 12 bases lay in between. The sample originates from a study of blood T cell repertoires in COVID-19. TCRdb keeps only in-frame clones here, not all; method: immunoSEQ multiplex PCR. Of approximately 460,000 clones in the sample, 80% to 90% were seen once. The origin of this receptor is a man in his late teens or twenties with COVID-19, enrolled during active disease. The specimen sequenced was peripheral blood. The J gene is TRBJ2-1, the V gene TRBV15, with D maybe TRBD2 (5 bases). CDR3 nucleotide sequence: TGTGCCACCAGCAGAGTTGAGTCAGCGGATGAGCAGTTCTTC. As protein: CATSRVESADEQFF.